The present entry profiles one T cell receptor beta chain with its context. Its antigen is not known. J gave up 11 bases and V 6 bases, and 9 bases lay outside the gene matches. The CDR3 consists of 12 residues. Germline loops: CDR1 MDHEN, CDR2 SYDVKM. These data originate in a study of T cells after posttransplantation cyclophosphamide. Study-wide findings and caveats: Later post-transplant blood repertoires were often dominated by donor CD8+ memory clones.

Measured with immunoSEQ multiplex PCR; TCRdb has only the in-frame clones, and not every one. The data hold under 35,000 clones, with 90% to 95% observed a single time. Cells defined as naive were viable CD3+CD4+ or CD3+CD8+ and CCR7+CD45RA+CD45RO-CD95-CD27+CD28+. Material for sequencing was naive CD4+ T cells sorted from PBMCs. This clonotype was obtained from a woman in her fifties or sixties in good health, CMV-negative, and a related stem cell transplant donor. J is TRBJ1-1 and V is TRBV28; the match to TRBD1 covers 7 bases. CDR3 nucleotides: TGTGCCAGCAGGCGTGCAGGGGGAGACGCTTTCTTT. It translates to CASRRAGGDAFF.